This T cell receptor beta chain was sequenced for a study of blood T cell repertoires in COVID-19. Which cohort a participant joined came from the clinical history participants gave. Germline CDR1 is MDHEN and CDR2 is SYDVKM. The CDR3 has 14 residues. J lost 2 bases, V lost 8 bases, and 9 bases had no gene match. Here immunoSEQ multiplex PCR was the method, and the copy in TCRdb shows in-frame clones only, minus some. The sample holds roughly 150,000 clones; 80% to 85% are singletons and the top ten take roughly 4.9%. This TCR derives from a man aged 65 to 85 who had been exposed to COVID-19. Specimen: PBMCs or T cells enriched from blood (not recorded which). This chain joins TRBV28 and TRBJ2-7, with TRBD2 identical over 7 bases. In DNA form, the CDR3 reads TGTGCCAGCGGAGCGGGATATTCCCCCTACGAGCAGTACTTC. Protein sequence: CASGAGYSPYEQYF.